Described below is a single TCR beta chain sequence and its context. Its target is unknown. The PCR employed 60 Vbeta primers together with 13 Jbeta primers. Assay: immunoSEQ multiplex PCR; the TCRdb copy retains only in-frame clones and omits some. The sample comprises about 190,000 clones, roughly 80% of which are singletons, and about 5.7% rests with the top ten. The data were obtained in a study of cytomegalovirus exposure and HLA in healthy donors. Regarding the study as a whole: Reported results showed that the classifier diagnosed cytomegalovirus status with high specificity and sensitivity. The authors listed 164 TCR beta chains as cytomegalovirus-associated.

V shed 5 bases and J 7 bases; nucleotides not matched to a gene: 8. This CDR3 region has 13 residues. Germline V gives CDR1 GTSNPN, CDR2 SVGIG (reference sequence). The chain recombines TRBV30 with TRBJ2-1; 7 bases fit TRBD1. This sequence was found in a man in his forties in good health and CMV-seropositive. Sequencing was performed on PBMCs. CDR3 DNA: TGTGCCTGGGAGAATACCAGGGGGAATGAGCAGTTCTTC. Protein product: CAWENTRGNEQFF. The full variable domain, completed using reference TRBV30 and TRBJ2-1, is SQTIHQWPATLVQPVGSPLSLECTVEGTSNPNLYWYRQAAGRGLQLLFYSVGIGQISSEVPQNLSASRPQDRQFILSSKKLLLSDSGFYLCAWENTRGNEQFFGPGTRLTVL.